This T cell receptor beta chain was recorded in a study of CD8 T cells in Susac syndrome. Sequencing of TCR beta was performed on blood CD8+ T cells and on blood CD4+ T cells. A quantity of about 0.45 to 1 ug RNA underwent reverse transcription using random hexamers. Across 54 Vbeta and 13 Jbeta, immunoSEQ multiplex PCR amplified TCR beta CDR3. In TCRdb, the immunoSEQ multiplex PCR reads were re-called with MiXCR into one record per CDR3 protein. The top ten clones hold around 0.2% of a sample with about 140,000 distinct CDR3 sequences, more than 85% of them seen once. Trimming stripped 0 bases from V and 6 bases from J, with 15 bases between. This CDR3 spans 15 amino acids. The germline gives CDR1 DFQATT, CDR2 SNEGSKA (reference sequence).

The TCR comes from a human donor with Susac syndrome. The rearrangement joins TRBV20-1 to TRBJ2-1, with D maybe TRBD2 (5 bases). What was sequenced was CD8+ T cells from PBMCs. The CDR3 DNA is TGCAGTGCTAGAGATCTGGACTGGGGAGCCAATGAGCAGTTCTTC. Its translation is CSARDLDWGANEQFF.